This T cell receptor beta chain was captured in a study of T cells in Graves' hyperthyroidism and ophthalmopathy. The ends were cut back, 1 base at V and 1 base at J, with 6 bases in the middle. The CDR3 spans 13 residues. Germline CDR1 reads GTSNPN; CDR2 reads SVGIG (reference sequence). Study conclusions and caveats: Most thyroid clonotypes that were expanded above 0.001 also turned up in blood.

The source material, RNA transcripts, was used to amplify TCR beta CDR3 regions. HTBI primers were used for first-round RT-PCR of the TCR CDR3. TCRdb reprocessed the multiplex PCR reads with MiXCR, giving one entry per CDR3 protein. The sample gives about half a million distinct CDR3 sequences, roughly 23% of which show up once; around 47% is in the top ten. Investigators excluded patients with uncontrolled infection, other autoimmune disease, pregnancy or lactation. As for this clonotype: Its antigen remains unknown.

This clonotype was sampled from a woman between 65 and 79 years old with Graves' ophthalmopathy. V gene TRBV30 combines with J gene TRBJ2-3; unclear D gene. The specimen sequenced was blood. The CDR3, as DNA: TGTGCCTGGAGTGCCCCCGGCACAGATACGCAGTATTTT. Translated: CAWSAPGTDTQYF.